This TCR beta chain was sequenced during a study of blood T cells in healthy people across ages (dated by TCRdb to between 2014 and 2017). The study in broad terms: In model experiments, template switching captured about one uniquely barcoded TCR beta cDNA molecule for every two T cells. The study measured age-related changes in TCR beta repertoire diversity using deep sequencing normalized with unique cDNA molecular identifiers. The donors were split into four age groups: young (average around 15 years), middle-aged (over 35), aged (over 55) and long-lived (82). To avoid experimental bias, donors of different ages were spread randomly across the sequencing lanes. For two donors (one aged 18 to 29 and one aged 80 or older), the study analyzed two additional independent replicas of 1 million unique cDNA reads from the same blood draw.

What the research found in general, with its limitations: A strong correlation was found between observed TCR beta diversity and the percentage of naive T cells measured by flow cytometry. Compared with the aged group, more naive CD4+ T cells, fewer expanded clones and increased TCR diversity were shown by the long-lived group, suggesting age selection. Observed TCR beta diversity per million T cells fell roughly linearly with age, and a significant reduction was already apparent by age around 40. The CMV infection status of donors was not known, potentially confounding age-related changes in expanded clonotypes. Estimates of total diversity based on one million sequenced T cells were considered lower bounds and underestimates. Conclusive comparison of naive and antigen-experienced compartments was prevented by the profiling of bulk unsorted PBMCs.

Only a few counts were recorded for this clonotype. No cognate antigen has been identified for it. No quality values exist for individual bases; no much larger clone is one base distant. The library was prepared using 5' RACE. TCRdb records Illumina HiSeq 2500 as the sequencer. A second PCR of roughly 6 to 11 cycles was run with a J-beta primer mix and a sample-barcoded 5' primer. Each TCR beta cDNA molecule received a unique molecular identifier from a template-switch 5' adaptor carrying 12 random nucleotides. Each sample yielded at least 3 million CDR3-containing paired-end reads. The Mint cDNA synthesis kit, primed by a TRBC-specific oligonucleotide, was used to synthesize first-strand cDNA from all RNA. Following uracil-DNA glycosylase treatment, all cDNA underwent a first 18-cycle PCR with the universal primers M1SS and BC2_uni_R. Processing in the source paper ran as follows. For normalization, 1 million high-quality reads were randomly selected from each sample, with every read carrying a distinct molecular identifier. Instead of being binned into consensus sequences, reads with shared molecular identifiers were discarded. CDR3 identification, clonotype clustering and error correction used MiTCR with a Q25 quality threshold and the strictest error-elimination algorithm. Lower-bound total TCR beta diversity was estimated with a nonparametric unseen species model using Euler transformation. Starting from the raw public reads, TCRdb applied fastp trimming at Q25, assembled clones with MiXCR and retained in-frame beta chains. CDR3 protein sequences are deduplicated, and each keeps its most common genes and DNA. The V and J calls and clone size are TCRdb's, not the authors'. This sample is represented by about 1.6 million distinct CDR3 sequences; 30% to 35% of them were singletons. The ten largest clones capture about 11% of the sample.

Trimmed from V: 5 bases; trimmed from J: 3 bases; junction bases lacking a gene match: 13. The germline V gene encodes CDR1 MNHEY and CDR2 SVGEGT. The CDR3 contains 17 residues, cysteine and phenylalanine counted. Only the CDR3 DNA is retained, 51 bases long and in frame from the first base. Systemically healthy Caucasian individuals from Russia, over 30 in total and aged roughly 6 to 100 years, were included as donors. Each donor gave about 11 milliliters of peripheral blood, drawn into EDTA-treated Vacutainer tubes. Ficoll-Paque density-gradient centrifugation was used to isolate PBMCs, with at least 6.5 million per sample. Trizol reagent was used to extract total RNA from the PBMCs, yielding at least 5.5 micrograms per sample. The percentages of naive CD45RAhigh/CD27high T cells were determined by flow cytometry on a PBMC aliquot from every donor.

Sequencing was carried out using blood. The receptor was derived from a woman aged 25 to 39 in good health. The sequence links TRBV6-2 or TRBV6-3 to TRBJ2-1, with 7 middle bases fitting TRBD2. The CDR3 protein sequence reads: CASSRGLPKSLYNEQFF. At the DNA level, the sequence is TGTGCCAGCAGTAGGGGACTACCGAAAAGCCTCTACAATGAGCAGTTCTTC.